The clone carrying this TCR beta chain was recorded once. These data are taken from a study of blood T cell repertoires in COVID-19. Across the whole study: Sites in the United States, Italy and Spain provided acute and convalescent COVID-19 samples. The cDNA or gDNA used as material had been derived from T cells, B-cell-depleted T cells, or PBMCs.

This CDR3 contains 14 residues. Germline lookup yields CDR1 SGHDN and CDR2 FVKESK. The trim removed 4 bases at V and 6 bases at J, leaving 6 bases unmatched. Original analysis: Amplified reference gene primers provided the basis for estimating nucleated cell counts. Only in-frame clones appear in the TCRdb table, and some are missing; sequencing was by immunoSEQ multiplex PCR. The V and J calls and clone size come from that table; D and trimming were worked out from the DNA. The profile shows 140,000 or so clones, roughly 81% of them singletons. Input material: peripheral blood. This chain joins TRBV14 and TRBJ2-7; 10 nucleotides align to TRBD1. This sequence was found in a human donor with acute or convalescent COVID-19. The donor label of this sample is uncertain. The CDR3, as DNA: TGTGCCAGCAGCCCGCCTGACAGGGGGCCCGAGCAGTACGTC. The encoded protein is CASSPPDRGPEQYV.